Sequencing of this T cell receptor (beta chain) was carried out in a study of T cell changes during pregnancy in multiple sclerosis. Clones were sequenced by immunoSEQ multiplex PCR, and TCRdb holds only the in-frame ones, with some missing. The table lists around 84,000 clones, approximately 93% of them singletons. Germline CDR1 MNHEY, CDR2 SVGAGI. CDR3 length: 14 amino acids. Trimming shortened V by 4 bases and J by 5 bases, and 13 bases separated the two germline ends. This clonotype was sampled from a female donor in good health, enrolled as a control in a pregnancy study. The J gene is TRBJ2-3, the V gene TRBV6-5, with D possibly TRBD1 on 6 matching bases. The starting material was peripheral blood, obtained in the second trimester of pregnancy. The CDR3 loop reads CASSFGQSGDTQYF. The CDR3 DNA follows: TGTGCCAGCAGTTTCGGACAGTCTGGAGATACGCAGTATTTT.